This TCR beta chain was sequenced in a study of CD8+ T cells in alopecia areata. The study, taken as a whole, reports: Sharing of TCR sequences between patients (possibly for HLA-related reasons) was less clear than in mice. For lesional scalp, especially alopecia totalis/universalis, clonality was higher than in normal scalp.

cDNA reverse transcribed from extracted RNA served as the sequencing template. Sequenced by immunoSEQ multiplex PCR; TCRdb stores in-frame clones only, minus some. Of more than 200,000 clones listed, less than 80% are singletons. The study team obtained lesional scalp punch biopsies and peripheral blood from alopecia areata patients. Starting from PBMCs, sorting isolated CD4+ and CD8+ T cells. Germline V lookup: CDR1 SGHRS, CDR2 YFSETQ. Trimming removed 4 bases at V and 4 bases at J, with 20 bases between. This CDR3 comprises 16 residues. In the case of this clone: As yet, its antigen is unknown.

The sequencing used CD4+ T cells sorted from blood, collected at week 0. The V call is TRBV5-1, the J call TRBJ1-2; a possible D gene is TRBD1 (6 bases). This clonotype originated in a human donor with alopecia areata. CDR3 loop: CASSQGQQVGIYGYTF. The CDR3 DNA sequence: TGCGCCAGCAGCCAAGGACAGCAAGTGGGGATCTATGGCTACACCTTC.